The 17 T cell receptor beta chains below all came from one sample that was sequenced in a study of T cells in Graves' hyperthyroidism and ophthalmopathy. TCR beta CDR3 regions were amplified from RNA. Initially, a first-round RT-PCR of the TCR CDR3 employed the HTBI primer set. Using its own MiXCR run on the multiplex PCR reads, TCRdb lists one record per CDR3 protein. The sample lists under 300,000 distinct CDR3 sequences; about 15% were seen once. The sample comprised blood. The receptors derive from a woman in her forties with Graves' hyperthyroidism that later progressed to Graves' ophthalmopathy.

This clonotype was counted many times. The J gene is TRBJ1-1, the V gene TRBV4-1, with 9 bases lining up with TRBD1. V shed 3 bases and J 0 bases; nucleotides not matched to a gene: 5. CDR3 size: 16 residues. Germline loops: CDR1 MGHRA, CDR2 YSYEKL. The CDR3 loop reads CASSQRQGDMNTEAFF. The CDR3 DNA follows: TGCGCCAGCAGCCAGAGACAGGGGGACATGAACACTGAAGCTTTCTTT.

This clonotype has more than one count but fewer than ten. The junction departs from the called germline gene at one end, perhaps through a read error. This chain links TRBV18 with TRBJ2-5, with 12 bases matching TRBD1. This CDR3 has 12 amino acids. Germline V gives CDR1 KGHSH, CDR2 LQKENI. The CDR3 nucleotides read TGTGTCAGCTACGGGGACAGGGGGCTCGGGTACTTC. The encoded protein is CVSYGDRGLGYF.

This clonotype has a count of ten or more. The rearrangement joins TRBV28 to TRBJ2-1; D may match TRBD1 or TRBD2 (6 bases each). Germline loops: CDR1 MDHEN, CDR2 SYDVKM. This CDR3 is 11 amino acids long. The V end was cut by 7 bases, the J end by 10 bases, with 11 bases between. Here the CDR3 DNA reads TGTGCCAGCACGAGAGGGGGGGAGCAGTTCTTC. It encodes CASTRGGEQFF.

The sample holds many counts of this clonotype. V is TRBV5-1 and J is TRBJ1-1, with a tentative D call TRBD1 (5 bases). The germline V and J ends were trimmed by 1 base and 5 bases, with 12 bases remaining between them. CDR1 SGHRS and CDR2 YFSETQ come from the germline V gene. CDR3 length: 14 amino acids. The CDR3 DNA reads TGCGCCAGCAGCTTGAAGCAGGGTATAACTGAAGCTTTCTTT. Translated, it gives CASSLKQGITEAFF. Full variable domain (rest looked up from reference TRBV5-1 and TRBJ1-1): KAGVTQTPRYLIKTRGQQVTLSCSPISGHRSVSWYQQTPGQGLQFLFEYFSETQRNKGNFPGRFSGRQFSNSRSEMNVSTLELGDSALYLCASSLKQGITEAFFGQGTRLTVV.

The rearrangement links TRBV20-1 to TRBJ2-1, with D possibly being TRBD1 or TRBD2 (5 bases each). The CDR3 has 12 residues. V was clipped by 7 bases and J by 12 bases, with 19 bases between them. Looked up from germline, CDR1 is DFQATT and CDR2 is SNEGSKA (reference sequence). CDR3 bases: TGCAGTGTCCACGACTGGGGGACGTGGCAGTTCTTC. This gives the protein CSVHDWGTWQFF.

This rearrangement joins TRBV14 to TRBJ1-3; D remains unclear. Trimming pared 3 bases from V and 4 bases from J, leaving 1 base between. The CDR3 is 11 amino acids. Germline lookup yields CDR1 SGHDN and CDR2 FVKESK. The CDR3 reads CASSHGNTIYF. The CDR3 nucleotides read TGTGCCAGCAGCCACGGAAACACCATATATTTT.

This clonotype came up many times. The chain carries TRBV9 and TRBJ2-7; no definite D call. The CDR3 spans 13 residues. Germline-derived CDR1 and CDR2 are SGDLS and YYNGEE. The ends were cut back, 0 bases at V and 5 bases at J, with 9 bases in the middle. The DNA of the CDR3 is TGTGCCAGCAGCGTAGGATCTTTTGACGAGCAGTACTTC. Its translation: CASSVGSFDEQYF.

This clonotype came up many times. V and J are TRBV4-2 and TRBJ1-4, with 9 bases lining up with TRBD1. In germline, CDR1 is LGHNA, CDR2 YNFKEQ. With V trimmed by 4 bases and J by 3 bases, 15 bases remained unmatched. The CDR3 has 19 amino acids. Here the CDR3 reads CASSRWGQGFGMANEKLFF. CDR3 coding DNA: TGTGCCAGCAGCCGTTGGGGACAGGGTTTTGGTATGGCTAATGAAAAACTGTTTTTT.

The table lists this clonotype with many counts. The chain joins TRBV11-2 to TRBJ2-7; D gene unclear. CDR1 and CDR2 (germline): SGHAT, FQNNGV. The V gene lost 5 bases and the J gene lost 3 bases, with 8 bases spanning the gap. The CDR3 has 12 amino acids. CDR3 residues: CASSAQLYEQYF. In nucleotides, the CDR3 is TGTGCCAGCAGCGCACAGCTCTACGAGCAGTACTTC.

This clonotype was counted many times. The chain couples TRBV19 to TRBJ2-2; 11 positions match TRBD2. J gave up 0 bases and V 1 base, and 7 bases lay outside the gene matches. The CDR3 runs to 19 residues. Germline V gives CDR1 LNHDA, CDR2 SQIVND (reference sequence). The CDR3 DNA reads TGTGCCAGTAGTATAGGGGCGGTAGCGGGAGGGCCGAACACCGGGGAGCTGTTTTTT. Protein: CASSIGAVAGGPNTGELFF.

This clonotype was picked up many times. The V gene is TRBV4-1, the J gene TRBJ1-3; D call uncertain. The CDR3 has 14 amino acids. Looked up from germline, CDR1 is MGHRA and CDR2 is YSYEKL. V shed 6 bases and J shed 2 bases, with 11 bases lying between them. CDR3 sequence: CASSHTGTGNTIYF. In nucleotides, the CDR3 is TGCGCCAGCAGTCACACGGGGACTGGAAACACCATATATTTT.

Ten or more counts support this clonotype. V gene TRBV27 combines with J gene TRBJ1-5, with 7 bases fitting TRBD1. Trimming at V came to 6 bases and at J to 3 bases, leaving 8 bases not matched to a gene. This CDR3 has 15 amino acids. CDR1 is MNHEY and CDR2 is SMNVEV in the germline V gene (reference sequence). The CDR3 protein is CASSLQGMNNQPQHF. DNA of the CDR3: TGTGCCAGCAGCTTACAGGGGATGAACAATCAGCCCCAGCATTTT.

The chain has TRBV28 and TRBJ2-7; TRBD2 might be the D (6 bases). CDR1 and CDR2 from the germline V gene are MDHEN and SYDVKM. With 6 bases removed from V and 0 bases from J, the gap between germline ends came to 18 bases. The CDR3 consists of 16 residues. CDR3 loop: CASSQAASASSYEQYF. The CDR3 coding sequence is TGTGCCAGCAGCCAAGCCGCTAGCGCGAGCTCCTACGAGCAGTACTTC.

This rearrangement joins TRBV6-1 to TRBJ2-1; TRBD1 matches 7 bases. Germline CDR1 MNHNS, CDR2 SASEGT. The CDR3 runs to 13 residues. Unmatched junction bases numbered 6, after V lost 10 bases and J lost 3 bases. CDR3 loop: CATRQGVYNEQFF. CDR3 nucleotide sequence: TGTGCCACCCGACAGGGAGTCTACAATGAGCAGTTCTTC.

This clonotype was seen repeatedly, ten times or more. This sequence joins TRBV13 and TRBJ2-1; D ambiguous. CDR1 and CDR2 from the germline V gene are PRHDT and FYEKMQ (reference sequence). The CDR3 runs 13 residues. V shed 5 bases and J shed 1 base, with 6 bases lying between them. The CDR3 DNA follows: TGTGCCAGCAGCACAGAGTCCTACAATGAGCAGTTCTTC. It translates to CASSTESYNEQFF.

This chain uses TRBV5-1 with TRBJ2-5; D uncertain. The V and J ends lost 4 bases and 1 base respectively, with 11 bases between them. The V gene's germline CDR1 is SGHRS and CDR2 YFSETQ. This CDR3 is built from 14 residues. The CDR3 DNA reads TGCGCCAGCAGCGTTCAGACCATCCAAGAGACCCAGTACTTC. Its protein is CASSVQTIQETQYF.

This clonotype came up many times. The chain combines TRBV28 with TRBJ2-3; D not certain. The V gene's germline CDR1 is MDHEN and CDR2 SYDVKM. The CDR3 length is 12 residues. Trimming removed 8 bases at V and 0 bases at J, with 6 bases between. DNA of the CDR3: TGTGCCAGCGAGGTGAGCACAGATACGCAGTATTTT. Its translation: CASEVSTDTQYF.